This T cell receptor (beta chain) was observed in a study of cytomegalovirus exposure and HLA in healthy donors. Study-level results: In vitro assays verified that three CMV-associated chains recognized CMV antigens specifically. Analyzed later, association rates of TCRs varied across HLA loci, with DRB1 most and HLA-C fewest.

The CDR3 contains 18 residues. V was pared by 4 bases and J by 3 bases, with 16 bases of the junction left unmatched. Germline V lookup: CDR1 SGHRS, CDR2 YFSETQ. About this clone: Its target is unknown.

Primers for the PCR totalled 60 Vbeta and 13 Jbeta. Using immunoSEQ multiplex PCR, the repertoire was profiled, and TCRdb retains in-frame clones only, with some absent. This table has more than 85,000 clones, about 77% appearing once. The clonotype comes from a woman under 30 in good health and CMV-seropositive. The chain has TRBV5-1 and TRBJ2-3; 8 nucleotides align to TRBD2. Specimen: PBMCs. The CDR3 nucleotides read TGCGCCAGCAGCCCCCGGGGATTTAGCGGGATCGCGACAGATACGCAGTATTTT. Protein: CASSPRGFSGIATDTQYF.